This T cell receptor beta chain was captured by sequencing in a study of blood T cell repertoires in COVID-19. Profiled with immunoSEQ multiplex PCR; TCRdb holds only in-frame clones, not every one. The sample carries around 72,000 clones, roughly 85% recorded once. The clonotype was recovered from a woman in her sixties or seventies with acute or convalescent COVID-19. Sequencing was performed on peripheral blood.

CDR3 amino acids: CASRGQGSYGYTF. The CDR3 DNA sequence: TGTGCCAGTAGGGGACAGGGGAGCTATGGCTACACCTTC. This sequence joins TRBV19 and TRBJ1-2, with TRBD1 matching over 10 bases. Germline V gene data show CDR1 as LNHDA and CDR2 as SQIVND (reference sequence). The CDR3 loop spans 13 amino acids. Germline trimming cut 6 bases from V and 4 bases from J; bases unmatched to any gene: 2. Complete variable domain (other parts from reference TRBV19 and TRBJ1-2): DGGITQSPKYLFRKEGQNVTLSCEQNLNHDAMYWYRQDPGQGLRLIYYSQIVNDFQKGDIAEGYSVSREKKESFPLTVTSAQKNPTAFYLCASRGQGSYGYTFGSGTRLTVV.